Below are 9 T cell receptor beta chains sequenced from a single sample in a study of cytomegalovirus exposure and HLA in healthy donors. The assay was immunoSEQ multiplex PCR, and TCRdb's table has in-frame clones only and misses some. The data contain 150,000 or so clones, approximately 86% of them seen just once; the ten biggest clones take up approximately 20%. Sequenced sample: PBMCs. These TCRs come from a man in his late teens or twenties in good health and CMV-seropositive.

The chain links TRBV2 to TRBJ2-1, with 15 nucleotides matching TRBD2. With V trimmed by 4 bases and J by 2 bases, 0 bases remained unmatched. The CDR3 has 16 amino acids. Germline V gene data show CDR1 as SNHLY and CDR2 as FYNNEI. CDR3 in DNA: TGTGCCAGCAGTGGGACTAGCGGGGGGGCCTACAATGAGCAGTTCTTC. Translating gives CASSGTSGGAYNEQFF.

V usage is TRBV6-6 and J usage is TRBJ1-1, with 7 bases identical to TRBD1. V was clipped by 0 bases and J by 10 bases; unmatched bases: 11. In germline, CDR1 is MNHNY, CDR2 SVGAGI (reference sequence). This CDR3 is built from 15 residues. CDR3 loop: CASSYSPRAPGGAFF. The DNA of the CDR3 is TGTGCCAGCAGTTACTCGCCTCGGGCCCCAGGGGGAGCTTTCTTT.

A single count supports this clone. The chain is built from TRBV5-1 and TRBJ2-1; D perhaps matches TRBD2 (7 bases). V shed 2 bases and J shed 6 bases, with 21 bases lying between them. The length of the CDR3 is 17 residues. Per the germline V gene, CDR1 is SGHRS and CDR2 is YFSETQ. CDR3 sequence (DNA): TGCGCCAGCAGCTTTGGTACCTTGGGGGGGCGAGCCAATGAGCAGTTCTTC. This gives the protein CASSFGTLGGRANEQFF.

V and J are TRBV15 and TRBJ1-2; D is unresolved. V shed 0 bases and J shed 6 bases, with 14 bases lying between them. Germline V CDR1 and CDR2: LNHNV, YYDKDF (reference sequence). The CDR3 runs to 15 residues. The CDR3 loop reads CATSRDPTGMDGYTF. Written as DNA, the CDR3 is TGTGCCACCAGCAGAGATCCTACGGGTATGGATGGCTACACCTTC.

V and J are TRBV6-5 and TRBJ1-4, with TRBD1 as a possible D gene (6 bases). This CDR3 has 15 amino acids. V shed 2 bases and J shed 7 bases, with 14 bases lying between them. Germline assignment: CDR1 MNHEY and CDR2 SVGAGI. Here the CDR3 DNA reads TGTGCCAGCAGTTACCAAGGGGGAAGCGCTGAAAAACTGTTTTTT. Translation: CASSYQGGSAEKLFF.

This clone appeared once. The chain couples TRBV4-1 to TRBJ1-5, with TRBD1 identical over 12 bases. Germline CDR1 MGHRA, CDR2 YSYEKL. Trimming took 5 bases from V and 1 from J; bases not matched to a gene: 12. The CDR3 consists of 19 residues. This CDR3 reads CASSTPPGQGAVSNQPQHF. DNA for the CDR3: TGCGCCAGCAGCACTCCCCCGGGACAGGGGGCTGTCAGCAATCAGCCCCAGCATTTT.

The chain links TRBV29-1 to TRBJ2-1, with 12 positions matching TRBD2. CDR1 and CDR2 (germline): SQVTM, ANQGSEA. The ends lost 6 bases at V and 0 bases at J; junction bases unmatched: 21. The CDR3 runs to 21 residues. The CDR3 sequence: CSVAGTPRSLAGGSSYNEQFF. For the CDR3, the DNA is TGCAGCGTGGCCGGGACACCCAGGAGCCTAGCGGGAGGGAGCTCCTACAATGAGCAGTTCTTC.

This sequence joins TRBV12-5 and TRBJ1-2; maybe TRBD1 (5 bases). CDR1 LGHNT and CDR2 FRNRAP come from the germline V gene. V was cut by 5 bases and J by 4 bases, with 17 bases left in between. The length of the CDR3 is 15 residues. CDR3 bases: TGTGCTAGTGGTCTGGGGGGAGGGTTAGGCTATGGCTACACCTTC. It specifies CASGLGGGLGYGYTF.

CDR3 DNA sequence: TGTGCCACCAGCAGGCGGGGGGGGTCTACTGGAAACACCATATATTTT. Protein product: CATSRRGGSTGNTIYF. This chain links TRBV15 with TRBJ1-3; possible D gene TRBD1, 5 bases. The CDR3 runs to 16 residues. Trimming shortened V by 3 bases and J by 2 bases, and 14 bases separated the two germline ends. CDR1 and CDR2 from the germline V gene are LNHNV and YYDKDF (reference sequence).